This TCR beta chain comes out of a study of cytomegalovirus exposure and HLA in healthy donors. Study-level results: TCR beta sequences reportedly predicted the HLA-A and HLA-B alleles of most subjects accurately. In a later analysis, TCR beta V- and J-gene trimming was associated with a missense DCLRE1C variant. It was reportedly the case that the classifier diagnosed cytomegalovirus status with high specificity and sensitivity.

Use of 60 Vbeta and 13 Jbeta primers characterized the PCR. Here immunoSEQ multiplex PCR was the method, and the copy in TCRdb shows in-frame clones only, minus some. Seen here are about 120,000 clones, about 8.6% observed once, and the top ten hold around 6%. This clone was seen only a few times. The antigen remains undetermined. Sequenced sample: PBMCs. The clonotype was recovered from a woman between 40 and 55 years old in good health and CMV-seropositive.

CDR3 nucleotides: TGTGCCAGTAGTCGGCTAGCGGGGGGAAGCTTAGAGGGGACCCAGTACTTC. This translates into CASSRLAGGSLEGTQYF. J is TRBJ2-5 and V is TRBV19; 11 nucleotides line up with TRBD2. The V segment lost 5 bases and the J segment 7 bases; nucleotides outside the gene matches: 15. Germline values: CDR1 LNHDA, CDR2 SQIVND (reference sequence). This CDR3 is 17 amino acids long.